This T cell receptor beta chain was identified in a study of neurological immune-mediated disorders. This clonotype has at least ten counts. Losses at the gene ends were 3 bases for V and 11 bases for J; bases not matched to a gene: 9. The CDR3 sequence is 13 residues long. TCRdb ran MiXCR on the 5' RACE reads and lists one entry per CDR3 protein. Counted here are over 35,000 distinct CDR3 sequences, about 12% occurring once; the ten biggest clones make up around 1.3%. The source is a female donor in good health. The chain combines TRBV12-3 or TRBV12-4 with TRBJ1-2; TRBD1 aligns across 7 bases. Sequencing was performed on PBMCs. Here the CDR3 DNA reads TGTGCCAGCAGTTTCGGGACAGCATCGTGGTACACCTTC. Translating gives CASSFGTASWYTF.